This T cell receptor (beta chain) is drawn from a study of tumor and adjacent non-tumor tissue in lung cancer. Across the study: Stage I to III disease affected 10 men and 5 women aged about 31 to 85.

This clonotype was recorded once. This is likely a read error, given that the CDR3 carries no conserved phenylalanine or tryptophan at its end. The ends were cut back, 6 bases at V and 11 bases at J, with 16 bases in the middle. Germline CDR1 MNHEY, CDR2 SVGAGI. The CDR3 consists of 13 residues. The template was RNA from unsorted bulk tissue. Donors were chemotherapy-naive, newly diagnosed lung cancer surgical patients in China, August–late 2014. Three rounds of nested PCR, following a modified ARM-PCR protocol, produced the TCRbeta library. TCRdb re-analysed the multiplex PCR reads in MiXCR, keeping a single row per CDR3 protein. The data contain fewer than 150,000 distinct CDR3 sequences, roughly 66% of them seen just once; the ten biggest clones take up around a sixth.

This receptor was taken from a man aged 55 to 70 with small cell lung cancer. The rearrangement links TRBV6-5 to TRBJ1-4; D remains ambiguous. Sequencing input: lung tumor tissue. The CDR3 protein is CASRRGPTGKLFL. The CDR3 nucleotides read TGTGCCAGCAGAAGAGGCCCGACGGGTAAACTGTTTCTT.